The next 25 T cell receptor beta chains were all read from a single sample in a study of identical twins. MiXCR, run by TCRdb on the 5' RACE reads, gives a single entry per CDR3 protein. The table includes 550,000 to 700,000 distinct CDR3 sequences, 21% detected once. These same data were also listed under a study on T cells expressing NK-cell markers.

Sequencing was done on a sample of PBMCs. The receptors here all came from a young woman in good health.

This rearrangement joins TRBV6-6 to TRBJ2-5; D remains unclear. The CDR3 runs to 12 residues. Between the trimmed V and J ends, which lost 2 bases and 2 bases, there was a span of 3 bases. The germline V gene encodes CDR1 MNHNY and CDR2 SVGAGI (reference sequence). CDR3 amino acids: CASSYAQETQYF. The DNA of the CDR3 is TGTGCCAGCAGTTACGCTCAAGAGACCCAGTACTTC.

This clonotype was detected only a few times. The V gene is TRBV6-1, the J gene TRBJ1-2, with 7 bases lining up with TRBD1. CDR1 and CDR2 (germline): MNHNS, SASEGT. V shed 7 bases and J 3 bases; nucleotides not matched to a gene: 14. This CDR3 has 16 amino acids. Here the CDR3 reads CASNTRGGQGDYGYTF. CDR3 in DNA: TGTGCCAGCAACACCCGGGGGGGTCAGGGGGACTATGGCTACACCTTC.

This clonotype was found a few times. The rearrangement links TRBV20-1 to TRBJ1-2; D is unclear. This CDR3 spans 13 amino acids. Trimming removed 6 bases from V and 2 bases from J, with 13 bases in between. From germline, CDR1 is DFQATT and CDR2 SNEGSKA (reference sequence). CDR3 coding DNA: TGCAGTGCCGTAGGCGCAGGCAACTATGGCTACACCTTC. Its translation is CSAVGAGNYGYTF.

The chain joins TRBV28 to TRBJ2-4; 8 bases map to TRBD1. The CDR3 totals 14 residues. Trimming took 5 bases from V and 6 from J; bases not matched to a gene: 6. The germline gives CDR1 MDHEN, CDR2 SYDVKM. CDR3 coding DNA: TGTGCCAGCAGTGAGACAGGGGATGGAAACATTCAGTACTTC. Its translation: CASSETGDGNIQYF.

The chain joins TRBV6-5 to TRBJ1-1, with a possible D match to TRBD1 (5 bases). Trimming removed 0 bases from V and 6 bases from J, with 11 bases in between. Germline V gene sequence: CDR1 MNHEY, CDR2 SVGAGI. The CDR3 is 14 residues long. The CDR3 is CASSYSQGAAEAFF. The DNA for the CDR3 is TGTGCCAGCAGTTACTCCCAGGGTGCCGCTGAAGCTTTCTTT.

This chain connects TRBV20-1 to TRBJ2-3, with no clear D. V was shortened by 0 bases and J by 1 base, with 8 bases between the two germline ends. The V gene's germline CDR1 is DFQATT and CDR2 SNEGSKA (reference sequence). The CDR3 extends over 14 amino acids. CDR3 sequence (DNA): TGCAGTGCTAGAGACGGGCGTCGCACAGATACGCAGTATTTT. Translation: CSARDGRRTDTQYF.

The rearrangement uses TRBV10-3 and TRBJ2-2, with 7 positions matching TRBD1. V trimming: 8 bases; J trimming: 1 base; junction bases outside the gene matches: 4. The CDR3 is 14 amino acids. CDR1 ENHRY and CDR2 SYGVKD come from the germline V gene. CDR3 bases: TGTGCCATCCTCCGGGACAGGAACACCGGGGAGCTGTTTTTT. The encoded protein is CAILRDRNTGELFF.

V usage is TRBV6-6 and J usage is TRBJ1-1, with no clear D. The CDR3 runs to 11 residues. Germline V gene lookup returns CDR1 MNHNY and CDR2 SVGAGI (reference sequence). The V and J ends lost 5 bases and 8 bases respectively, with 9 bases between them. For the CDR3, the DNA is TGTGCCAGCAGTCAACAATTAGAAGCTTTCTTT. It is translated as CASSQQLEAFF.

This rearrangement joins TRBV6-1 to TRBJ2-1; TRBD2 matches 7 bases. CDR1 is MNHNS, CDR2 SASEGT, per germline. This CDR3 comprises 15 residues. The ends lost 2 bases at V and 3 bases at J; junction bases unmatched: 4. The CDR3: CASSETAGFYNEQFF. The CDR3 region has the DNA TGTGCCAGCAGTGAAACAGCGGGGTTCTACAATGAGCAGTTCTTC.

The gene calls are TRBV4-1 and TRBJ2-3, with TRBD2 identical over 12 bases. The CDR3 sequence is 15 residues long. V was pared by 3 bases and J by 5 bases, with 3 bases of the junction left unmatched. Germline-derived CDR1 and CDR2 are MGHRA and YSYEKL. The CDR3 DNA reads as TGCGCCAGCAGCCACCCTAGCGGGGGGGGAGATACGCAGTATTTT. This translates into CASSHPSGGGDTQYF.

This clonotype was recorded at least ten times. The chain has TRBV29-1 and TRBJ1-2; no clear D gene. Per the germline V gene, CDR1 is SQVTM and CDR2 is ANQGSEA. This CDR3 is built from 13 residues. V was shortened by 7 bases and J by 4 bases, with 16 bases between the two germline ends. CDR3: CSAPSFRAYGYTF. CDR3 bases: TGCAGCGCCCCCTCCTTTCGCGCCTATGGCTACACCTTC.

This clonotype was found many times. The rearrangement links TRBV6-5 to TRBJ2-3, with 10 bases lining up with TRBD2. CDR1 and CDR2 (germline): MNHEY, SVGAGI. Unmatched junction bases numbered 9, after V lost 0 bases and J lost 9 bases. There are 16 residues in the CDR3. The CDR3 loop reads CASSYSPSGGAGTQYF. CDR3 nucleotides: TGTGCCAGCAGTTACTCACCCAGCGGGGGGGCCGGCACGCAGTATTTT.

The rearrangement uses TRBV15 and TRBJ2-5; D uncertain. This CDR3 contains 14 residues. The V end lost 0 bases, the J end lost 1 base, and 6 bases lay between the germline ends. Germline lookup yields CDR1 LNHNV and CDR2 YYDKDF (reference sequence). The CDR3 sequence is CATSRDKFQETQYF. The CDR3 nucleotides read TGTGCCACCAGCAGAGACAAATTCCAAGAGACCCAGTACTTC.

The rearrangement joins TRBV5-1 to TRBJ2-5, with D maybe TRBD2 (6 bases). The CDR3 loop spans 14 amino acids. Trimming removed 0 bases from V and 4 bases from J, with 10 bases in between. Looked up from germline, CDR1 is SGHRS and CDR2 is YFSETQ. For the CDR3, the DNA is TGCGCCAGCAGCTTGGGAATGGGAGGAGAGACCCAGTACTTC. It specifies CASSLGMGGETQYF.

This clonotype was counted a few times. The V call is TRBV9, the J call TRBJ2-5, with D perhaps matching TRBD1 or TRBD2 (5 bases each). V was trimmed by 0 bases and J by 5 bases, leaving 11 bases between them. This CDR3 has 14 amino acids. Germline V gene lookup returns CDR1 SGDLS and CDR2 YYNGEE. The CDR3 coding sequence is TGTGCCAGCAGCGTAGGGGACGGGTCTGAGACCCAGTACTTC. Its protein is CASSVGDGSETQYF.

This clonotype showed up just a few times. The CDR3 protein is CASSLELNTQYF. In DNA, the CDR3 is TGTGCCAGCAGCTTAGAACTAAATACGCAGTATTTT. The J gene is TRBJ2-3, the V gene TRBV7-2; unclear D gene. Germline values: CDR1 SGHTA, CDR2 FQGNSA. V gave up 1 base and J gave up 7 bases, with 6 bases separating them. The CDR3 covers 12 residues.

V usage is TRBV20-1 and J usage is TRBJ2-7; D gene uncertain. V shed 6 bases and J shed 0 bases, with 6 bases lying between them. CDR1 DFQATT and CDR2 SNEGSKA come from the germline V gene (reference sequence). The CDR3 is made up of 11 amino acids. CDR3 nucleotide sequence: TGCAGTGCCCAACTCTCCTACGAGCAGTACTTC. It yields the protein CSAQLSYEQYF.

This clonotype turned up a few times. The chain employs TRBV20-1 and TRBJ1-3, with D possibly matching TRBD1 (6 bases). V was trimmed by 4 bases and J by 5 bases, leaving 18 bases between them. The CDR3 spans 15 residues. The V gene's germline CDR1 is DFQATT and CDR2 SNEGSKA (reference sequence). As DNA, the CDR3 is TGCAGTGCTATTGTAAACCCGACAGGACGAAACACCATATATTTT. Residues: CSAIVNPTGRNTIYF.

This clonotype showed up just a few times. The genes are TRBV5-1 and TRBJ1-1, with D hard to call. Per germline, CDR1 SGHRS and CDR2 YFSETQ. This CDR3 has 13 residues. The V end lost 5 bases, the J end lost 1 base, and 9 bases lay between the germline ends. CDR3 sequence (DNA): TGCGCCAGCAGGGGCCCAGAGAACACTGAAGCTTTCTTT. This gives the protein CASRGPENTEAFF.

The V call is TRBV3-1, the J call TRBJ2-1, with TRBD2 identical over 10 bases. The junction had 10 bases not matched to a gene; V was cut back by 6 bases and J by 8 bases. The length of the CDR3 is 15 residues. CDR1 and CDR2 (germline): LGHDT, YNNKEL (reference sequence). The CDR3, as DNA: TGTGCCAGCAGTCTCGGACTAGCGGCTGGGGATGAGCAGTTCTTC. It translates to CASSLGLAAGDEQFF.

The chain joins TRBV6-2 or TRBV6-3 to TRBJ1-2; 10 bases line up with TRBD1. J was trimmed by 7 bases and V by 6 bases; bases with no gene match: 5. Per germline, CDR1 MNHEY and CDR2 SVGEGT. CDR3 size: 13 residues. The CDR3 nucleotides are TGTGCCAGCAGCGACAGGGGGCTTTCTGGCTACACCTTC. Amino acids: CASSDRGLSGYTF.

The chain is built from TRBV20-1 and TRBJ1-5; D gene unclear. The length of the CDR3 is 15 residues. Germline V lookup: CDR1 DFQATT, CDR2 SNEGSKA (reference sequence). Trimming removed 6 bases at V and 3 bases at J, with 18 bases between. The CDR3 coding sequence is TGCAGTGCACGACCCTCCGGGAACCCCAATCAGCCCCAGCATTTT. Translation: CSARPSGNPNQPQHF.

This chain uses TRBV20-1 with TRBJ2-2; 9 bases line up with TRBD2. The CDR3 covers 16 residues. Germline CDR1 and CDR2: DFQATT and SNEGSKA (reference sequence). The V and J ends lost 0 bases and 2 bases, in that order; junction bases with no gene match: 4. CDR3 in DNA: TGCAGTGCTAGAGATTGGGGACTAGCAAACACCGGGGAGCTGTTTTTT. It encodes CSARDWGLANTGELFF.

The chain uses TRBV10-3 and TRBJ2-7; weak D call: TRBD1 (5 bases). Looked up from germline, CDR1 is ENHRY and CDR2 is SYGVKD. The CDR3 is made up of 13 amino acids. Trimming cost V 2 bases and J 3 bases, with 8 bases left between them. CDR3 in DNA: TGTGCCATCAGTGAGCAAAGGGGCTACGAGCAGTACTTC. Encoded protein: CAISEQRGYEQYF.

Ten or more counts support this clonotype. DNA of the CDR3: TGCAGTGCTAGTTCCGGGACCCGCACAGATACGCAGTATTTT. Encoded protein: CSASSGTRTDTQYF. The J gene is TRBJ2-3, the V gene TRBV20-1; D assignment may be TRBD1 or TRBD2 (5 bases each). This CDR3 contains 14 residues. Germline CDR1 and CDR2: DFQATT and SNEGSKA (reference sequence). V lost 3 bases and J 1 base, leaving 11 bases between the germline ends.